This is a list of T cell receptor beta chains from one sample in a study of cytomegalovirus exposure and HLA in healthy donors. Measured with immunoSEQ multiplex PCR; TCRdb has only the in-frame clones, and not every one. This repertoire shows some 100,000 clones, 70% to 85% found once; its top ten account for about 1.2%. The sample was PBMCs. These receptors were collected from a woman aged 18-29 years in good health and CMV-seronegative. The CDR3 runs from the conserved cysteine through the conserved F or W. Fields, in order: J gene, V gene, clone size, D gene, CDR3 protein, CDR3 DNA. A D gene is named only where the DNA matches it firmly. Rows give clone size only sometimes, using once, few, many, or a class for an expanded clone.

j_gene: TRBJ1-1; v_gene: TRBV7-9; abundance: few; d_gene: TRBD1; CDR3aa: CASSLGDRVNTEAFF; CDR3nt: TGTGCCAGCAGCTTAGGAGACAGGGTGAACACTGAAGCTTTCTTT
j_gene: TRBJ1-1; v_gene: TRBV5-6; abundance: NA; d_gene: NA; CDR3aa: CASSFPQGNTEAFF; CDR3nt: TGTGCCAGCAGCTTCCCCCAGGGGAACACTGAAGCTTTCTTT
j_gene: TRBJ2-5; v_gene: TRBV2; abundance: NA; d_gene: TRBD2; CDR3aa: CASIFTGLAGKTQYF; CDR3nt: TGTGCCAGCATCTTCACCGGACTAGCGGGAAAGACCCAGTACTTC
j_gene: TRBJ2-7; v_gene: TRBV27; abundance: NA; d_gene: TRBD2; CDR3aa: CASSLAVSGRGYEQYF; CDR3nt: TGTGCCAGCAGTCTGGCGGTGAGCGGGAGGGGCTACGAGCAGTACTTC
j_gene: TRBJ1-1; v_gene: TRBV6-5; abundance: NA; d_gene: NA; CDR3aa: CASSSPRRAAEAFF; CDR3nt: TGTGCCAGCAGTTCCCCTCGTAGAGCTGCGGAAGCTTTCTTT
j_gene: TRBJ1-2; v_gene: TRBV5-4; abundance: NA; d_gene: NA; CDR3aa: CASSLGPSRTF; CDR3nt: TGTGCCAGCAGCCTTGGGCCCAGTCGGACCTTC
j_gene: TRBJ2-3; v_gene: TRBV4-2; abundance: NA; d_gene: NA; CDR3aa: CASSQEDLERYF; CDR3nt: TGTGCCAGCAGCCAAGAGGACTTAGAGCGGTATTTT
j_gene: TRBJ2-7; v_gene: TRBV5-1; abundance: NA; d_gene: NA; CDR3aa: CASSGPGQSYEQYF; CDR3nt: TGCGCCAGCAGCGGACCCGGACAGTCCTACGAGCAGTACTTC
j_gene: TRBJ1-2; v_gene: TRBV27; abundance: NA; d_gene: TRBD1; CDR3aa: CASSRQGRVHGYTF; CDR3nt: TGTGCCAGCAGCCGACAGGGGCGCGTACATGGCTACACCTTC
j_gene: TRBJ2-7; v_gene: TRBV28; abundance: NA; d_gene: NA; CDR3aa: CASSASSYEQYF; CDR3nt: TGTGCCAGCAGTGCCAGCTCCTACGAGCAGTACTTC
j_gene: TRBJ1-2; v_gene: TRBV6-6; abundance: NA; d_gene: NA; CDR3aa: CASSYSDRPNYGYTF; CDR3nt: TGTGCCAGCAGTTACTCCGACAGGCCTAACTATGGCTACACCTTC
j_gene: TRBJ1-1; v_gene: TRBV27; abundance: NA; d_gene: NA; CDR3aa: CASSFTGLRTEAFF; CDR3nt: TGTGCCAGCAGTTTTACAGGCCTACGCACTGAAGCTTTCTTT